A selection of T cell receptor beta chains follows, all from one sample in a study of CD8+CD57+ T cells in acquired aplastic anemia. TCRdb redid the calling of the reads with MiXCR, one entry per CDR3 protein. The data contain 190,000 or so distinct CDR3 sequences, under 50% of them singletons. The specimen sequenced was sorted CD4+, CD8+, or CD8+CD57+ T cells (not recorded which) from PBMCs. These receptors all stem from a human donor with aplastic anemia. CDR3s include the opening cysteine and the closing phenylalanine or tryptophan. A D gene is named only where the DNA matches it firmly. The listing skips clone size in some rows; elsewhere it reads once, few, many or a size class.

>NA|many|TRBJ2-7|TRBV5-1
TGCGCCAGCACCCCTGACAGTACCTACGAGCAGTACTTC
CASTPDSTYEQYF
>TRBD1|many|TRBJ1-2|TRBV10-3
TGTGCCATCAGTGAGGGACAGGGGTATGGCTACACCTTC
CAISEGQGYGYTF
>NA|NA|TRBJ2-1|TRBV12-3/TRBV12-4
TGTGCCAGCAGGATAGCGTCAAGCTCCTACAGCGAGCAGTTCTTC
CASRIASSSYSEQFF
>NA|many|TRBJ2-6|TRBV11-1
TGTGCCAGCAGCTTGGCAGGAAGCTCTGGGGCCAACGTCCTGACTTTC
CASSLAGSSGANVLTF
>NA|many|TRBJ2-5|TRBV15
TGTGCCATCAGCAGAGAGGGTCGGGAGACCCAGTACTTC
CAISREGRETQYF
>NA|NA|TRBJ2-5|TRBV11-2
TGTGCCAGCAGCTTAGGGGGTAGTAGCGGACCCCCGGAGACCCAGTACTTC
CASSLGGSSGPPETQYF
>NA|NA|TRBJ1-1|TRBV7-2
TGTGCCAGCAGCCCCGGACACCAGAACACTGAAGCTTTCTTT
CASSPGHQNTEAFF
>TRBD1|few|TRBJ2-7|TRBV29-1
TGCAGCGTGATAACTTTACAGGGGAGCAACGAGCAGTACTTC
CSVITLQGSNEQYF
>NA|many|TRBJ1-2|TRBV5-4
TGTGCCAGCAGCGGTCTGACAGCGAACTATGGCTACACCTTC
CASSGLTANYGYTF
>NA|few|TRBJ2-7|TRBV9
TGTGCCAGCAGCGGGGCGAATAGCCAGCAGTACTTC
CASSGANSQQYF
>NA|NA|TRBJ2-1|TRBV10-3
TGTGCCAGCACACAGCTAGGTCCTTTCAATGAGCAGTTCTTC
CASTQLGPFNEQFF
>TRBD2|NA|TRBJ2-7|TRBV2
TGTGCCAGCAGTGAATACGGGGGGGCTGGGTACGAGCAGTACTTC
CASSEYGGAGYEQYF
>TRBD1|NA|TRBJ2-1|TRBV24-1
TGTGCCATCAGTGATGTTGACAGGGGGGGCGATGAGCAGTTCTTC
CAISDVDRGGDEQFF
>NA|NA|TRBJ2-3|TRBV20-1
TGCAGTGCTAGTATGGCGGCTAGCACAGATACGCAGTATTTT
CSASMAASTDTQYF
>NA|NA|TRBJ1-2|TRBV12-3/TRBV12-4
TGTGCCAGCAGCCAGGACAACCATGGCTACACCTTC
CASSQDNHGYTF
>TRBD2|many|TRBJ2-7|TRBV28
TGTGCCAGCAGTTGGGGGGGAGAGCAGTACTTC
CASSWGGEQYF
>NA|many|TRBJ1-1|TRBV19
TGTGCCAGTAGAATAGGGGCAGGGTGGACTGAAGCTTTCTTT
CASRIGAGWTEAFF
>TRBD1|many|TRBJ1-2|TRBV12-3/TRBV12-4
TGTGCCAGCAGTTTAATAAAGGACAGGACGGGCTACACCTTC
CASSLIKDRTGYTF
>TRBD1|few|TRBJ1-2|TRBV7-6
TGTGCCAGCAGCCCACGGGACAGGGACTATGGCTACACCTTC
CASSPRDRDYGYTF
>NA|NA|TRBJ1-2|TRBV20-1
TGCTGTGCTACCCGGGGAGGGGGTAACTATGGCTACACCTTC
CCATRGGGNYGYTF
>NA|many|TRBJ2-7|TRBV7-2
TGTGCCAGCAGCTTAGTTCCGCGGGCCGGGTACGAGCAGTACTTC
CASSLVPRAGYEQYF
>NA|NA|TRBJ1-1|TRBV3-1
TGTGCCAGCGGAGACAGTCAGGGTGAGACTGAAGCTTTCTTT
CASGDSQGETEAFF
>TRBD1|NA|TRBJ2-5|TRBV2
TGTGCCAGCAGTCTGACAGGGGGAAAAGAGACCCAGTACTTC
CASSLTGGKETQYF
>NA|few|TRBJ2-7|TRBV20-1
TGCAGTGCTAGAGAGTCCTACGAGCAGTACTTC
CSARESYEQYF
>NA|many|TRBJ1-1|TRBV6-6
TGTGCCAGCAGTTACGGGGGACCAGACACTGAAGCTTTCTTT
CASSYGGPDTEAFF
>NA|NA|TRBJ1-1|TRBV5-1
TGCGCCAGCAGAACGATGCGGGGGAACACTGAAGCTTTCTTT
CASRTMRGNTEAFF
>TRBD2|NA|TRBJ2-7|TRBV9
TGTGCCAGCAGCGTAGGGGTCGGGGGGGCAGGTGAGCAGTACTTC
CASSVGVGGAGEQYF
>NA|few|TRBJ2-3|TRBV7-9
TGTGCCAGCAGGACGACGGGGATTGATACGCAGTATTTT
CASRTTGIDTQYF
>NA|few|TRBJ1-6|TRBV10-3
TGTGCCATCAGTGAGGAACTGGAGTCACCCCTCCACTTT
CAISEELESPLHF
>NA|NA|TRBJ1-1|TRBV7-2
TGTGCCAGCAGCTTAGAGGGACGAATCACTGAAGCTTTCTTT
CASSLEGRITEAFF
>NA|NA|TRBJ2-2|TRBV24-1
TGTGCCACCAGTGATTTGCTACCGACCGGGGAGCTGTTTTTT
CATSDLLPTGELFF
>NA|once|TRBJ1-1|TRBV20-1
TGCAGTGCTAGAGAGTCTGGGTATAGGGAAGCTTTCTTT
CSARESGYREAFF
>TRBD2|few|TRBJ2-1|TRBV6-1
TGTGCCAGCAGTGAAGGACTAGCGGGAGGGCAGTTCTTC
CASSEGLAGGQFF
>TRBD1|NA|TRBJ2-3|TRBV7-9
TGTGCCAGCAGCACCGACAGGGGGACAGATGCGCAGTATTTT
CASSTDRGTDAQYF
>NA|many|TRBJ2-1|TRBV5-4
TGTGCCAGCAGCTCGGAAACTTCCTACAATGAGCAGTTCTTC
CASSSETSYNEQFF
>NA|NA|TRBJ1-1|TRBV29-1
TGCAGCGTTGAAAGAGGGGGGTTGAACACTGAAGCTTTCTTT
CSVERGGLNTEAFF
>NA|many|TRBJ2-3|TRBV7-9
TGTGCCAGCAGCTTGGGAGGCAACCTAGCAGATACGCAGTATTTT
CASSLGGNLADTQYF
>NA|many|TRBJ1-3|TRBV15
TGTGCCACCAGCAGAGGACTGGGAATCTCTGGAAACACCATATATTTT
CATSRGLGISGNTIYF
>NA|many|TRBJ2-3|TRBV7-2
TGTGCCAGCAGCTGGACAGTGACAGATACGCAGTATTTT
CASSWTVTDTQYF
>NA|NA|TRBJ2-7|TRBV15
TGTGCCACCAGCAGTAGGACGGGGGTCGAGCAGTACTTC
CATSSRTGVEQYF
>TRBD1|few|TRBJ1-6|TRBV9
TGTGCCAGCAGCGTAGAGGGACAGCCGAATTCACCCCTCCACTTT
CASSVEGQPNSPLHF
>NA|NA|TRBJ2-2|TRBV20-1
TGCAGTGCTGCCCTAGGACTGACCGGGGAGCTGTTTTTT
CSAALGLTGELFF
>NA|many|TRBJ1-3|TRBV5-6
TGTGCCAGCAGCCCCTTGGGAGAACCTGGAAACACCATATATTTT
CASSPLGEPGNTIYF
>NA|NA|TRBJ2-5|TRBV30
TGTGCCTGGAGTGTAAGCCATCCGAGCTCCTTTCAAGAGACCCAGTACTTC
CAWSVSHPSSFQETQYF
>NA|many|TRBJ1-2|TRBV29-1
TGCAGCGTTGAGCGGCAGGGGTATGGCTACACCTTC
CSVERQGYGYTF
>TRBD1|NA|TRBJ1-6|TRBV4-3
TGCGCCAGCAGCCAAGGGCTAACAGGGGGCGGCTCACCCCTCCACTTT
CASSQGLTGGGSPLHF
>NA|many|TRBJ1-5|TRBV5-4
TGTGCCAGCAGCGAACAGGGTAGCAATCAGCCCCAGCATTTT
CASSEQGSNQPQHF
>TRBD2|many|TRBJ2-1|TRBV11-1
TGTGCCAGCAGCTCGTTAGCGGGGGGGCACAATGAGCAGTTCTTC
CASSSLAGGHNEQFF
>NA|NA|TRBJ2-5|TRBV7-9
TGTGCCACCCCGCGCGGAGGTGGAGAGACCCAGTACTTC
CATPRGGGETQYF
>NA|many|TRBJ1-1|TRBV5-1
TGCGCCAGCAGCTTGATTTGGGGCTTTGGTGAAGCTTTCTTT
CASSLIWGFGEAFF
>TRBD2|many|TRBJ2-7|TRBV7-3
TGTGCCAGCAGCTTAAAAATGGGGACTAGCGGGAGGGGCTCCTACGAGCAGTACTTC
CASSLKMGTSGRGSYEQYF
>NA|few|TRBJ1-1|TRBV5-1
TGCGCCAGCAGCTTGAAAGGGGAGGGCACTGAAGCTTTCTTT
CASSLKGEGTEAFF
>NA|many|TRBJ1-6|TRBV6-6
TGTGCCAGCAGTTACCTTTCCACAGGTGGAGGGGATTCACCCCTCCACTTT
CASSYLSTGGGDSPLHF
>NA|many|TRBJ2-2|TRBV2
TGTGCCAGCAGCGCGATCGGGGATACCACCGGGGAGCTGTTTTTT
CASSAIGDTTGELFF
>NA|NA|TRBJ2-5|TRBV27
TGTGCCAGCTCCCAGAGGGGACCTGAGACCCAGTACTTC
CASSQRGPETQYF
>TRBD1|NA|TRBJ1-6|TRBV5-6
TGTGCCAGCAGCCCCCGGGACAGGCATAATTCACCTCTCCATTTT
CASSPRDRHNSPLHF
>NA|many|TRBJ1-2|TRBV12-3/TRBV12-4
TGTGCCAGCAGTTTAGCGCTCAGTTATGGCTACACCTTC
CASSLALSYGYTF
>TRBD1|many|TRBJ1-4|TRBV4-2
TGTGCCAGCAGCCAGGACAGGGGGAATGAAAAACTGTTTTTT
CASSQDRGNEKLFF
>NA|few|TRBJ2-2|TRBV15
TGTGCCACCGCAATCAACACAGCGTCCGGGGAGCTGTTTTTT
CATAINTASGELFF